Below are 27 T cell receptor beta chains sequenced from a single sample in a study of shared clonotypes between healthy human individuals. Profiling relied on immunoSEQ multiplex PCR, and the TCRdb table lists in-frame clones only, not all of them. The profile shows a few million clones, less than 95% of them singletons. Sequencing was performed on naive CD4+ T cells from PBMCs. Subset: CD45RA+ positively selected. These TCRs come from a young man in good health. Some clones in this sample may be carry-over from other donors' samples.

As DNA, the CDR3 is TGTGCCAGCAGTCGACAGACTATACGGCCCCAGTACTTC. Protein product: CASSRQTIRPQYF. V is TRBV2 and J is TRBJ2-5, with D possibly called TRBD1 or TRBD2 (5 bases each). V was trimmed by 5 bases and J by 9 bases, leaving 16 bases between them. Germline CDR1 SNHLY, CDR2 FYNNEI. CDR3 length: 13 amino acids.

V and J are TRBV19 and TRBJ1-2; the D is unclear. Trimming shortened V by 5 bases and J by 3 bases, and 10 bases separated the two germline ends. The CDR3 extends over 13 amino acids. CDR1 is LNHDA and CDR2 is SQIVND in the germline V gene (reference sequence). CDR3 DNA sequence: TGTGCCAGTAGTGTGACATATTACTATGGCTACACCTTC. Residues: CASSVTYYYGYTF.

The rearrangement uses TRBV2 and TRBJ2-1; no firm D call. V was clipped by 6 bases and J by 6 bases, with 12 bases between them. This CDR3 region has 13 residues. The germline CDR1 and CDR2 sequences are SNHLY and FYNNEI. This CDR3 is CASRLGTLNEQFF. CDR3 in DNA: TGTGCCAGCAGATTAGGCACCCTCAATGAGCAGTTCTTC.

The chain employs TRBV28 and TRBJ1-2; D not certain. With 5 bases removed from V and 5 bases from J, the gap between germline ends came to 12 bases. The germline V gene encodes CDR1 MDHEN and CDR2 SYDVKM. CDR3 length equals 13 residues. The CDR3 DNA is TGTGCCAGCAGTCTAGACGGACGTTATGGCTACACCTTC. It translates to CASSLDGRYGYTF.

This CDR3 is CASSSIRDRGAYGYTF. Written as DNA, the CDR3 is TGTGCCAGCAGTTCGATCCGGGACAGGGGGGCCTATGGCTACACCTTC. V gene TRBV28 combines with J gene TRBJ1-2; 11 bases map to TRBD1. V trimming: 4 bases; J trimming: 4 bases; junction bases outside the gene matches: 8. From germline, CDR1 is MDHEN and CDR2 SYDVKM. The CDR3 has 16 residues.

About this clone: The same CDR3 arises from other DNA sequences in this sample as well. The CDR3: CASRQGAYEQYF. The CDR3 coding sequence is TGTGCCAGCAGGCAGGGGGCCTACGAGCAGTACTTC. J is TRBJ2-7 and V is TRBV28; 7 nucleotides align to TRBD1. Germline lookup yields CDR1 MDHEN and CDR2 SYDVKM. This CDR3 comprises 12 residues. V dropped 6 bases and J dropped 2; count of bases not matched to a gene: 1.

In the case of this clone: Other DNA sequences in this sample translate to the same CDR3. The chain combines TRBV5-1 with TRBJ1-1; a weak D match, TRBD1 (5 bases). Deletions cut 0 bases from V and 0 bases from J, with 9 bases between. This CDR3 region has 15 residues. Germline assignment: CDR1 SGHRS and CDR2 YFSETQ. Here the CDR3 reads CASSLVRGLNTEAFF. DNA for the CDR3: TGCGCCAGCAGCTTGGTACGGGGCCTGAACACTGAAGCTTTCTTT.

The chain joins TRBV10-3 to TRBJ2-5; 8 nucleotides line up with TRBD2. This CDR3 is built from 14 residues. The V segment lost 4 bases and the J segment 4 bases; nucleotides outside the gene matches: 5. CDR1 is ENHRY and CDR2 is SYGVKD in the germline V gene. The CDR3 sequence: CAISAYAGGETQYF. The CDR3 DNA follows: TGTGCCATCAGTGCCTACGCGGGAGGAGAGACCCAGTACTTC.

The chain uses TRBV5-4 and TRBJ2-5; 7 nucleotides align to TRBD1. V lost 7 bases and J lost 4; bases outside the gene matches: 7. This CDR3 contains 13 residues. Looked up from germline, CDR1 is SGHNT and CDR2 is YYREEE (reference sequence). The DNA for the CDR3 is TGTGCCAGCGGGTCAGGGGGTCGAGAGACCCAGTACTTC. This translates into CASGSGGRETQYF.

The CDR3 reads CASSQDGGRVDEQFF. Here the CDR3 DNA reads TGCGCCAGCAGCCAAGATGGGGGCAGGGTGGATGAGCAGTTCTTC. This chain connects TRBV4-3 to TRBJ2-1, with D possibly TRBD1 on 6 matching bases. The germline V and J ends were trimmed by 0 bases and 8 bases, with 14 bases remaining between them. The CDR3 has 15 amino acids. Per germline, CDR1 LGHNA and CDR2 YSLEER.

The chain employs TRBV5-1 and TRBJ1-3; no reliable D call. Trimming took off 7 bases at V and 3 bases at J, with 14 bases between the two ends. The germline gives CDR1 SGHRS, CDR2 YFSETQ. The CDR3 has 14 amino acids. This chain's CDR3 is CASRVEANGNTIYF. CDR3 bases: TGCGCCAGCCGGGTAGAGGCTAATGGAAACACCATATATTTT.

The rearrangement uses TRBV28 and TRBJ1-5; D ambiguous. V was clipped by 8 bases and J by 6 bases, with 17 bases between them. The CDR3 runs to 14 residues. From germline, CDR1 is MDHEN and CDR2 SYDVKM. The CDR3 is CASREQFESQPQHF. In DNA form, the CDR3 reads TGTGCCAGCCGGGAACAATTTGAAAGTCAGCCCCAGCATTTT.

V usage is TRBV4-3 and J usage is TRBJ1-1, with D perhaps matching TRBD1 (5 bases). The CDR3 contains 14 residues. Germline values: CDR1 LGHNA, CDR2 YSLEER. Between the trimmed V and J ends, which lost 4 bases and 4 bases, there was a span of 13 bases. CDR3 residues: CASSRNRQGTEAFF. In DNA form, the CDR3 reads TGCGCCAGCAGCCGAAATCGCCAGGGCACTGAAGCTTTCTTT.

This sequence joins TRBV6-5 and TRBJ2-7; 9 bases map to TRBD1. Germline loops: CDR1 MNHEY, CDR2 SVGAGI. The junction had 4 bases not matched to a gene; V was cut back by 4 bases and J by 0 bases. The CDR3 totals 15 residues. CDR3 in DNA: TGTGCCAGCAGTTGGGACAGGGCAAGCTCCTACGAGCAGTACTTC. Translating it yields CASSWDRASSYEQYF.

This clone has just one count. This rearrangement joins TRBV29-1 to TRBJ2-1; 9 bases map to TRBD1. Germline CDR1 SQVTM, CDR2 ANQGSEA. V gave up 6 bases and J gave up 4 bases; unmatched junction bases: 13. The CDR3 covers 16 residues. CDR3 sequence (DNA): TGCAGCGTGGGGGACAGGGCGGCCCTTGGGTACAATGAGCAGTTCTTC. Translated, it gives CSVGDRAALGYNEQFF.

V is TRBV14 and J is TRBJ2-2, with D hard to call. Germline values: CDR1 SGHDN, CDR2 FVKESK. CDR3 length: 15 amino acids. The ends were cut back, 3 bases at V and 4 bases at J, with 12 bases in the middle. The CDR3, as DNA: TGTGCCAGCAGCCACCAGGAGATGGTCACCGGGGAGCTGTTTTTT. Its protein is CASSHQEMVTGELFF.

The chain is built from TRBV18 and TRBJ1-1, with D unresolved. Trimming took 3 bases from V and 4 from J, leaving 6 bases between them. Germline V lookup: CDR1 KGHSH, CDR2 LQKENI. CDR3 length: 12 amino acids. CDR3 nucleotide sequence: TGTGCCAGCTCACCGGATGTCACTGAAGCTTTCTTT. Amino acid sequence: CASSPDVTEAFF. Looking up the rest from reference TRBV18 and TRBJ1-1 gives the full variable domain: NAGVMQNPRHLVRRRGQEARLRCSPMKGHSHVYWYRQLPEEGLKFMVYLQKENIIDESGMPKERFSAEFPKEGPSILRIQQVVRGDSAAYFCASSPDVTEAFFGQGTRLTVV.

The V gene is TRBV6-5, the J gene TRBJ1-5; the D is unclear. Trimming removed 2 bases from V and 3 bases from J, with 8 bases in between. There are 14 residues in the CDR3. CDR1 is MNHEY and CDR2 is SVGAGI in the germline V gene. The CDR3 loop reads CASSYNAFNQPQHF. The CDR3 DNA follows: TGTGCCAGCAGTTACAACGCGTTCAATCAGCCCCAGCATTTT.

This chain links TRBV4-2 with TRBJ2-1, with a possible D match to TRBD1 (6 bases). The germline CDR1 and CDR2 sequences are LGHNA and YNFKEQ. V was clipped by 4 bases and J by 6 bases, with 10 bases between them. The CDR3 is made up of 13 amino acids. The CDR3 protein is CASSRAGVNEQFF. The CDR3 bases are TGTGCCAGCAGCCGGGCAGGGGTCAATGAGCAGTTCTTC.

A few counts support this clone. The chain has TRBV6-1 and TRBJ1-5; 8 nucleotides line up with TRBD1. The CDR3 consists of 17 residues. Germline loops: CDR1 MNHNS, CDR2 SASEGT. V lost 2 bases to trimming and J lost 6 bases; unmatched junction nucleotides: 12. CDR3 bases: TGTGCCAGCAGTGAATTTTCCGTTCAGGGGGCGATTCAGCCCCAGCATTTT. It yields the protein CASSEFSVQGAIQPQHF.

The CDR3 loop is CASSLQFGGSYNEQFF. In DNA form, the CDR3 reads TGTGCCAGCAGCTTGCAGTTTGGGGGCTCCTACAATGAGCAGTTCTTC. The rearrangement uses TRBV5-4 and TRBJ2-1; D could derive from TRBD1 or TRBD2 (5 bases each). Trimming took off 1 base at V and 0 bases at J, with 11 bases between the two ends. The CDR3 is 16 amino acids. Germline CDR1 is SGHNT and CDR2 is YYREEE (reference sequence).

This clone was picked up a small number of times. Different DNA sequences within this sample yield the same CDR3. V usage is TRBV9 and J usage is TRBJ2-5; unclear D gene. Trimming cost V 0 bases and J 4 bases, with 4 bases left between them. Germline CDR1 is SGDLS and CDR2 is YYNGEE. The CDR3 has 12 amino acids. Written as DNA, the CDR3 is TGTGCCAGCAGCGTAGATGGAGAGACCCAGTACTTC. Translating it yields CASSVDGETQYF. The complete variable domain, with remaining parts taken from reference TRBV9 and TRBJ2-5, reads DSGVTQTPKHLITATGQRVTLRCSPRSGDLSVYWYQQSLDQGLQFLIQYYNGEERAKGNILERFSAQQFPDLHSELNLSSLELGDSALYFCASSVDGETQYFGPGTRLLVL.

The chain has TRBV5-1 and TRBJ2-7; no reliable D call. Trimming pared 4 bases from V and 1 base from J, leaving 12 bases between. The CDR3 spans 14 residues. From germline, CDR1 is SGHRS and CDR2 YFSETQ. In DNA, the CDR3 is TGCGCCAGCAGCCAACGGACGGATTCCTACGAGCAGTACTTC. It yields the protein CASSQRTDSYEQYF.

V is TRBV6-5 and J is TRBJ1-6; TRBD1 agrees at 7 bases. The germline CDR1 and CDR2 sequences are MNHEY and SVGAGI. The CDR3 spans 14 residues. J gave up 13 bases and V 6 bases, and 12 bases lay outside the gene matches. For the CDR3, the DNA is TGTGCCAGCAGGCGGGACAGCAAGATTGTCCCCCTCCACTTT. Residues: CASRRDSKIVPLHF.

V and J are TRBV29-1 and TRBJ2-2; D is possibly TRBD2 (6 bases). Germline lookup yields CDR1 SQVTM and CDR2 ANQGSEA. This CDR3 has 13 amino acids. Trimming cost V 7 bases and J 4 bases, with 13 bases left between them. CDR3: CSADGGFTGELFF. The DNA for the CDR3 is TGCAGCGCCGATGGGGGGTTCACCGGGGAGCTGTTTTTT.

The J gene is TRBJ2-2, the V gene TRBV7-9; perhaps TRBD1 as D (7 bases). V was shortened by 1 base and J by 3 bases, with 12 bases between the two germline ends. This CDR3 contains 16 residues. Germline V gives CDR1 SEHNR, CDR2 FQNEAQ (reference sequence). The CDR3 protein is CASSLVVRGDTGELFF. The CDR3 nucleotides read TGTGCCAGCAGCTTAGTGGTCAGGGGGGACACCGGGGAGCTGTTTTTT.

In this sample, this clone turned up once. This chain links TRBV19 with TRBJ2-7; 10 positions agree with TRBD2. The germline CDR1 and CDR2 sequences are LNHDA and SQIVND (reference sequence). The CDR3 spans 16 residues. V gave up 3 bases and J gave up 0 bases; unmatched junction bases: 5. CDR3 region: CASSIASGRASYEQYF. DNA for the CDR3: TGTGCCAGTAGTATCGCCAGCGGGAGGGCCTCCTACGAGCAGTACTTC.